This T cell receptor (beta chain) comes out of a study of shared clonotypes between healthy human individuals. Note on this clone: Its antigen remains unidentified.

V lost 2 bases to trimming and J lost 1 base, with 18 bases between them. Germline CDR1 ENHRY, CDR2 SYGVKD. The CDR3 is 18 residues long. Libraries were prepared by immunoSEQ multiplex PCR; TCRdb keeps only in-frame clonotypes and omits some of them. The sample holds under 2,000,000 clones, just under 95% seen once. Study findings and constraints: Deeper or shallower sequencing was expected to change how clonotypes are shared among donors.

Naive CD8 cells lacked CD45RO, underwent positive selection for CCR7 and left out terminally differentiated effector memory CD45RA+ cells. The rearrangement links TRBV10-3 to TRBJ2-1; TRBD2 is a possible D gene (6 bases). The TCR sequence derives from a man between 18 and 29 years old in good health. The sequenced sample consisted of naive CD8+ T cells sorted from blood. CDR3 residues: CAISERVAEPSSYNEQFF. CDR3 nucleotides: TGTGCCATCAGTGAGCGGGTAGCGGAACCCAGTTCCTACAATGAGCAGTTCTTC.